Listed below are T cell receptor beta chains from one sample, sequenced in a study of spatial heterogeneity in lung cancer. Using its own MiXCR run on the 5' RACE reads, TCRdb lists one record per CDR3 protein. The repertoire includes about 41,000 distinct CDR3 sequences, about 10% of them detected once, and roughly 17% sits in the top ten. The source was PBMCs, collected at follow-up. All receptors come from a female donor with early-stage non-small cell lung cancer. Both conserved end residues are part of each CDR3. The D gene is left open where the match is weak. The size of a clone is reported for some rows only, either as once, few or many, or as a class for expanded clones.

abundance	v_gene	j_gene	d_gene	CDR3aa	CDR3nt
many	TRBV7-9	TRBJ2-5	TRBD2	CASSLAGGLEETQYF	TGTGCCAGCAGCCTGGCGGGGGGGCTGGAGGAGACCCAGTACTTC
few	TRBV12-3/TRBV12-4	TRBJ2-3	-	CANAGGAPTSTDTQYF	TGTGCCAACGCAGGGGGGGCCCCTACTAGCACAGATACGCAGTATTTT
medium-sized	TRBV11-2	TRBJ2-1	TRBD2	CASSSIAGGPTQFF	TGTGCCAGCAGCTCCATAGCGGGGGGGCCTACGCAGTTCTTC
medium-sized	TRBV4-2	TRBJ2-2	-	CASSQDRGYGELFF	TGTGCCAGCAGCCAAGATCGAGGTTACGGGGAGCTGTTTTTT
-	TRBV15	TRBJ2-3	-	CATSPQQGGTQYF	TGTGCCACCAGCCCCCAACAGGGAGGTACGCAGTATTTT
many	TRBV7-9	TRBJ2-5	-	CASSLFPRLQETQYF	TGTGCCAGCAGCTTATTCCCCCGACTACAAGAGACCCAGTACTTC
many	TRBV20-1	TRBJ2-3	TRBD1	CSARDDKGQGSDTQYF	TGCAGTGCTAGAGATGATAAGGGACAGGGGTCAGATACGCAGTATTTT
-	TRBV12-3/TRBV12-4	TRBJ2-1	-	CATTPYNEQFF	TGTGCCACCACGCCCTACAATGAGCAGTTCTTC
-	TRBV9	TRBJ2-2	-	CASSGQSRAGELFF	TGTGCCAGCAGCGGCCAAAGTCGGGCTGGGGAGCTGTTTTTT
many	TRBV7-6	TRBJ2-5	-	CASIGRQRQETQYF	TGTGCCAGCATCGGCCGACAGAGACAAGAGACCCAGTACTTC
few	TRBV24-1	TRBJ2-3	TRBD1	CATSDFLQGGTDTQYF	TGTGCCACCAGTGATTTCCTACAGGGGGGCACAGATACGCAGTATTTT
-	TRBV9	TRBJ1-2	-	CASSVMRDTLSGGYTF	TGTGCCAGCAGCGTAATGCGGGACACGCTATCTGGAGGCTACACCTTC
-	TRBV7-8	TRBJ2-4	-	CASSPAENIQYF	TGTGCCAGCAGCCCTGCAGAAAACATTCAGTACTTC
-	TRBV28	TRBJ1-4	-	CASSLLAALGEKLFF	TGTGCCAGCAGTTTATTAGCGGCCTTGGGGGAAAAACTGTTTTTT
many	TRBV7-8	TRBJ1-2	TRBD1	CASSSGTGVEGNYGYTF	TGTGCCAGCAGCTCCGGGACAGGGGTCGAGGGGAACTATGGCTACACCTTC
few	TRBV12-3/TRBV12-4	TRBJ1-1	-	CASSPQGRPNTEAFF	TGTGCCAGCAGTCCCCAGGGACGGCCGAACACTGAAGCTTTCTTT
many	TRBV19	TRBJ2-7	TRBD2	CASIRTSEQYF	TGTGCCAGTATACGGACTAGCGAGCAGTACTTC
many	TRBV20-1	TRBJ1-1	TRBD1	CSAPTGAGGTEAFF	TGCAGTGCTCCGACAGGGGCGGGAGGCACTGAAGCTTTCTTT
many	TRBV19	TRBJ2-5	-	CASSAGLFLSQYF	TGTGCCAGTTCTGCAGGACTCTTCTTGTCCCAGTACTTC
-	TRBV11-1	TRBJ2-2	TRBD1	CASSFGDRGRTGELFF	TGTGCCAGCAGCTTTGGGGACAGGGGTCGCACCGGGGAGCTGTTTTTT
many	TRBV7-2	TRBJ2-2	-	CASSLDPVNTGELFF	TGTGCCAGCAGCTTAGACCCCGTGAACACCGGGGAGCTGTTTTTT
few	TRBV6-2/TRBV6-3	TRBJ1-1	TRBD1	CASSYRDSSTEAFF	TGTGCCAGCAGTTACCGGGACAGCTCCACTGAAGCTTTCTTT
many	TRBV7-3	TRBJ2-3	-	CASSPGTSTDTQYF	TGTGCCAGCAGTCCCGGGACCAGCACAGATACGCAGTATTTT
-	TRBV10-3	TRBJ2-3	TRBD1	CAISEDRVTDTQYF	TGTGCCATCAGTGAAGACAGGGTCACAGATACGCAGTATTTT
-	TRBV6-2/TRBV6-3	TRBJ1-5	TRBD1	CASRAGQGNQPQHF	TGTGCCAGCCGAGCCGGACAGGGCAATCAGCCCCAGCATTTT
many	TRBV28	TRBJ1-2	-	CASSSLGGGYTF	TGTGCCAGCAGTTCCCTGGGGGGTGGCTACACCTTC
few	TRBV7-2	TRBJ1-3	-	CASSLARRGTGNTIYF	TGTGCCAGCAGCTTAGCGCGAAGGGGCACTGGAAACACCATATATTTT
-	TRBV24-1	TRBJ2-4	TRBD2	CATSEREGTKNIQYF	TGTGCCACCAGTGAGAGGGAGGGGACCAAAAACATTCAGTACTTC
many	TRBV5-1	TRBJ2-5	-	CASSFSPQETQYF	TGCGCCAGCAGCTTCTCACCCCAAGAGACCCAGTACTTC
-	TRBV5-1	TRBJ1-2	TRBD1	CASSPGQGSYGYTF	TGCGCCAGCAGCCCAGGACAGGGGAGCTATGGCTACACCTTC
many	TRBV14	TRBJ2-4	TRBD1	CASSQEGDRVDF	TGTGCCAGCAGCCAAGAAGGGGACAGGGTGGACTTC
-	TRBV7-9	TRBJ2-2	TRBD2	CASSLARIWEGPTGELFF	TGTGCCAGCAGCTTAGCCCGAATTTGGGAGGGTCCAACCGGGGAGCTGTTTTTT
few	TRBV7-2	TRBJ1-1	-	CASRRHEAEAFF	TGTGCCAGCAGACGACACGAAGCTGAAGCTTTCTTT
few	TRBV7-8	TRBJ1-2	-	CASSLARQTNYGYTF	TGTGCCAGCAGCTTAGCGAGACAGACGAACTATGGCTACACCTTC
medium-sized	TRBV29-1	TRBJ2-3	TRBD2	CSVPREGRTDTQYF	TGCAGCGTCCCCAGGGAGGGGAGGACAGATACGCAGTATTTT
few	TRBV5-1	TRBJ1-1	TRBD1	CASSLDRAAEAFF	TGCGCCAGCAGCCTGGACAGGGCGGCTGAAGCTTTCTTT
many	TRBV5-1	TRBJ2-5	TRBD2	CASSLTGGGARETQYF	TGCGCCAGCAGCTTGACTGGCGGGGGGGCAAGAGAGACCCAGTACTTC
-	TRBV20-1	TRBJ1-2	-	CSARGPNPEANYGYTF	TGCAGTGCGAGGGGTCCTAACCCCGAAGCTAACTATGGCTACACCTTC
many	TRBV9	TRBJ2-3	TRBD1	CASSPRQGEGADTQYF	TGTGCCAGCAGCCCCCGACAGGGTGAGGGCGCAGATACGCAGTATTTT
-	TRBV6-6	TRBJ1-3	TRBD1	CASSYFLDREVSNTIYF	TGTGCCAGCAGTTACTTCCTAGACAGGGAGGTGTCAAACACCATATATTTT
-	TRBV29-1	TRBJ2-5	-	CSVEEDLETQYF	TGCAGCGTTGAAGAGGATCTGGAGACCCAGTACTTC
many	TRBV3-1	TRBJ2-3	-	CASSQGIRDTQYF	TGTGCCAGCAGCCAAGGGATTCGCGATACGCAGTATTTT
medium-sized	TRBV29-1	TRBJ1-2	-	CSVEAGGSYGYTF	TGCAGCGTGGAAGCCGGGGGTTCCTATGGCTACACCTTC
-	TRBV9	TRBJ1-2	-	CASSVGQAPGGGYTF	TGTGCCAGCAGCGTAGGGCAGGCCCCCGGAGGAGGCTACACCTTC
-	TRBV7-8	TRBJ2-3	TRBD2	CASSQLAGGPYDTQYF	TGTGCCAGCAGTCAACTAGCGGGGGGGCCTTACGATACGCAGTATTTT
many	TRBV20-1	TRBJ1-1	-	CSAREDRNTEAFF	TGCAGTGCTAGAGAAGACAGGAACACTGAAGCTTTCTTT
medium-sized	TRBV2	TRBJ2-5	-	CASSEANWGPRYF	TGTGCCAGCAGTGAAGCAAATTGGGGCCCTCGGTACTTC
many	TRBV20-1	TRBJ1-5	-	CSALTQQGQPQHF	TGCAGTGCTCTCACACAGCAGGGGCAGCCCCAGCATTTT
few	TRBV5-1	TRBJ1-5	-	CASSLVGNSNQPQHF	TGCGCCAGCAGCTTGGTTGGAAATAGCAATCAGCCCCAGCATTTT
few	TRBV6-5	TRBJ2-6	TRBD1	CASSYSVWGDRAGANVLTF	TGTGCCAGCAGTTACTCAGTTTGGGGGGACAGGGCTGGGGCCAACGTCCTGACTTTC
few	TRBV28	TRBJ2-7	-	CASSLRGVRGEQYF	TGTGCCAGCAGTTTACGCGGGGTACGAGGCGAGCAGTACTTC
many	TRBV28	TRBJ1-5	-	CASSFRGGQPQHF	TGTGCCAGCAGTTTCCGGGGCGGTCAGCCCCAGCATTTT
medium-sized	TRBV27	TRBJ1-2	-	CASSLGGHGYTF	TGTGCCAGCAGTTTAGGGGGCCATGGCTACACCTTC
medium-sized	TRBV28	TRBJ1-1	TRBD1	CASTLQGARTEAFF	TGTGCCAGCACCTTGCAGGGGGCGCGCACTGAAGCTTTCTTT
few	TRBV4-1	TRBJ1-5	TRBD1	CASSQEGQGIGNQPQHF	TGCGCCAGCAGCCAAGAAGGACAGGGGATAGGCAATCAGCCCCAGCATTTT
many	TRBV7-9	TRBJ2-5	-	CASSLGGTTQETQYF	TGTGCCAGCAGCTTGGGCGGGACAACCCAAGAGACCCAGTACTTC
many	TRBV6-2/TRBV6-3	TRBJ2-5	-	CASSYIQTQYF	TGTGCCAGCAGTTACATACAGACCCAGTACTTC
many	TRBV28	TRBJ1-5	-	CASSSLFQVNQPQHF	TGTGCCAGCAGTTCCCTCTTTCAGGTTAATCAGCCCCAGCATTTT
-	TRBV27	TRBJ1-1	-	CASSLAGDTEAFF	TGTGCCAGCAGTTTAGCAGGGGACACTGAAGCTTTCTTT